The 26 T cell receptor beta chains below all came from one sample that was sequenced in a study of T cell changes during pregnancy in multiple sclerosis. The method was immunoSEQ multiplex PCR; TCRdb's version includes in-frame clones alone and lacks a portion of them. Altogether around 100,000 clones are present, around nine tenths being singletons, with the ten largest covering over 1.5%. Sequenced here: peripheral blood, sampled in the third trimester of pregnancy. These receptors all stem from a female donor with multiple sclerosis, enrolled in a pregnancy study.

The chain joins TRBV30 to TRBJ1-1; the D is unclear. Germline CDR1 and CDR2: GTSNPN and SVGIG (reference sequence). CDR3 length: 14 residues. The V end was cut by 4 bases, the J end by 1 base, with 13 bases between. The CDR3 DNA is TGTGCCTGGATCCCCGGAGGAGAGAACACTGAAGCTTTCTTT. Protein: CAWIPGGENTEAFF.

The chain recombines TRBV28 with TRBJ2-7; TRBD1 might be the D (6 bases). With 5 bases removed from V and 1 base from J, the gap between germline ends came to 9 bases. The CDR3 runs 13 residues. Germline-derived CDR1 and CDR2 are MDHEN and SYDVKM. DNA for the CDR3: TGTGCCAGCAGTCTGCAGGGGTCCTACGAGCAGTACTTC. Protein: CASSLQGSYEQYF.

This clone came up once. This chain links TRBV19 with TRBJ2-7; 10 nucleotides match TRBD2. V dropped 6 bases and J dropped 5; count of bases not matched to a gene: 13. CDR3 size: 16 residues. From germline, CDR1 is LNHDA and CDR2 SQIVND (reference sequence). CDR3 sequence (DNA): TGTGCCAGTAGCCCCCCCCGGCTAGCGGGAGTCCACGAGCAGTACTTC. The encoded protein is CASSPPRLAGVHEQYF. Full variable domain (remainder filled in from reference TRBV19 and TRBJ2-7): DGGITQSPKYLFRKEGQNVTLSCEQNLNHDAMYWYRQDPGQGLRLIYYSQIVNDFQKGDIAEGYSVSREKKESFPLTVTSAQKNPTAFYLCASSPPRLAGVHEQYFGPGTRLTVT.

The chain combines TRBV7-9 with TRBJ2-1; 14 positions match TRBD2. The CDR3 length is 17 residues. CDR1 is SEHNR and CDR2 is FQNEAQ in the germline V gene (reference sequence). J lost 8 bases, V lost 3 bases, and 9 bases had no gene match. The CDR3 DNA is TGTGCCAGCAGCTTCACCCCCGGACTAGCGGGGGGTCATGAGCAGTTCTTC. It codes for CASSFTPGLAGGHEQFF.

The rearrangement uses TRBV6-5 and TRBJ2-1; no firm D call. Germline V gives CDR1 MNHEY, CDR2 SVGAGI. Trimming left V 3 bases short and J 4 bases short, with 13 bases between. The CDR3 is 15 residues long. The CDR3 reads CASSYSQAPYNEQFF. The DNA of the CDR3 is TGTGCCAGCAGTTATTCCCAGGCTCCTTACAATGAGCAGTTCTTC.

This clone was observed once. The chain joins TRBV6-1 to TRBJ1-2; a weak D match, TRBD1 (6 bases). Germline V gene data show CDR1 as MNHNS and CDR2 as SASEGT. This CDR3 has 15 residues. V lost 1 base to trimming and J lost 4 bases, with 13 bases between them. CDR3 coding DNA: TGTGCCAGCAGTGAAGATATAACAGGGCCCTATGGCTACACCTTC. It codes for CASSEDITGPYGYTF.

The chain recombines TRBV7-9 with TRBJ1-1, with a weak D call TRBD1 (5 bases). The V and J ends lost 5 bases and 8 bases respectively, with 15 bases between them. The germline V gene has CDR1 SEHNR and CDR2 FQNEAQ (reference sequence). This CDR3 has 13 amino acids. This CDR3 is CASSQEHSGEAFF. The CDR3, as DNA: TGTGCCAGCAGCCAGGAACACTCAGGGGAAGCTTTCTTT.

This chain links TRBV7-8 with TRBJ1-1; maybe TRBD1 (5 bases). V lost 5 bases to trimming and J lost 1 base, with 17 bases between them. This CDR3 region has 16 residues. The germline V gene encodes CDR1 SGHVS and CDR2 FQNEAQ. CDR3: CASSPRTPLGNTEAFF. The CDR3, as DNA: TGTGCCAGCAGCCCGCGGACACCTCTTGGGAACACTGAAGCTTTCTTT.

The gene calls are TRBV7-9 and TRBJ1-2; 9 bases align to TRBD1. V trimming: 4 bases; J trimming: 0 bases; junction bases outside the gene matches: 3. Germline V CDR1 and CDR2: SEHNR, FQNEAQ (reference sequence). The CDR3 contains 15 residues. CDR3 in DNA: TGTGCCAGCAGCTCACGGACAGGGGCTAACTATGGCTACACCTTC. Its protein product is CASSSRTGANYGYTF.

This clone was seen a handful of times. The rearrangement links TRBV6-4 to TRBJ2-1; weak D call: TRBD1 (6 bases). V lost 0 bases to trimming and J lost 3 bases, with 9 bases between them. Germline CDR1 and CDR2: MRHNA and SNTAGT. The CDR3 loop spans 15 amino acids. Written as DNA, the CDR3 is TGTGCCAGCAGTGACTCCTCACAGGGCTACAATGAGCAGTTCTTC. Translation gives CASSDSSQGYNEQFF.

The rearrangement joins TRBV7-2 to TRBJ1-1, with D possibly matching TRBD1 (5 bases). CDR1 is SGHTA, CDR2 FQGNSA, per germline. V lost 0 bases, J lost 5 bases, and 13 bases lay in between. The CDR3 has 15 amino acids. The CDR3 reads CASSLATGVRTEAFF. Written as DNA, the CDR3 is TGTGCCAGCAGCTTAGCGACGGGGGTTCGAACTGAAGCTTTCTTT.

V is TRBV19 and J is TRBJ1-3; TRBD1 matches 9 bases. The CDR3 loop spans 16 amino acids. Trimming cost V 7 bases and J 2 bases; bases outside gene matches: 9. The V gene's germline CDR1 is LNHDA and CDR2 SQIVND (reference sequence). As DNA, the CDR3 is TGTGCCAGTACCCCGCCTCGGACAGGGGCTGGAAACACCATATATTTT. Translating gives CASTPPRTGAGNTIYF.

The rearrangement uses TRBV6-1 and TRBJ2-7, with 8 bases matching TRBD1. Germline assignment: CDR1 MNHNS and CDR2 SASEGT. The CDR3 is 15 residues long. Unmatched junction bases numbered 5, after V lost 1 base and J lost 3 bases. The CDR3: CASSEEGTGVYEQYF. CDR3 in DNA: TGTGCCAGCAGTGAAGAGGGGACAGGAGTCTACGAGCAGTACTTC.

The rearrangement joins TRBV6-5 to TRBJ1-2, with D tentatively TRBD1 (5 bases). CDR3 length: 16 residues. V was shortened by 0 bases and J by 7 bases, with 18 bases between the two germline ends. Germline V gene sequence: CDR1 MNHEY, CDR2 SVGAGI. CDR3 sequence (DNA): TGTGCCAGCAGTTACTCGAGTACAGGTTCAGGTCGTGGCTACACCTTC. It encodes CASSYSSTGSGRGYTF.

This chain links TRBV6-1 with TRBJ2-3, with 9 bases identical to TRBD1. V shed 4 bases and J 10 bases; nucleotides not matched to a gene: 9. Germline CDR1 MNHNS, CDR2 SASEGT. The CDR3 runs to 14 residues. The CDR3 sequence is CASSVTRRQGAQYF. The CDR3 DNA follows: TGTGCCAGCAGTGTTACCAGGAGACAGGGGGCGCAGTATTTT.

The rearrangement links TRBV18 to TRBJ1-3; a weak D match, TRBD1 (6 bases). Germline values: CDR1 KGHSH, CDR2 LQKENI. This CDR3 has 15 amino acids. V dropped 3 bases and J dropped 2 bases, with 11 bases sitting between them. The CDR3 DNA reads as TGTGCCAGCTCACCCATCCAGGGGACTGGAAACACCATATATTTT. It yields the protein CASSPIQGTGNTIYF.

This sequence joins TRBV5-1 and TRBJ1-1; no firm D call. The CDR3 sequence is 14 residues long. Germline CDR1 is SGHRS and CDR2 is YFSETQ. The V end lost 0 bases, the J end lost 1 base, and 7 bases lay between the germline ends. Here the CDR3 DNA reads TGCGCCAGCAGCTTGGGGCCAACGAACACTGAAGCTTTCTTT. Encoded protein: CASSLGPTNTEAFF.

The chain has TRBV2 and TRBJ2-3; no definite D call. Germline CDR1 and CDR2: SNHLY and FYNNEI. This CDR3 spans 13 amino acids. Trimming cost V 4 bases and J 0 bases, with 5 bases left between them. CDR3 residues: CASSAVSTDTQYF. CDR3 coding DNA: TGTGCCAGCAGTGCGGTTAGCACAGATACGCAGTATTTT.

This chain links TRBV2 with TRBJ2-5, with D perhaps matching TRBD2 (6 bases). The V end lost 7 bases, the J end lost 5 bases, and 11 bases lay between the germline ends. Germline CDR1 SNHLY, CDR2 FYNNEI. This CDR3 is built from 12 residues. As DNA, the CDR3 is TGTGCCAGCAATCCGGGAGTGGAGACCCAGTACTTC. Encoded protein: CASNPGVETQYF.

This sequence joins TRBV6-6 and TRBJ2-2, with TRBD1 as a possible D gene (5 bases). The CDR3 consists of 14 residues. Germline lookup yields CDR1 MNHNY and CDR2 SVGAGI (reference sequence). V dropped 0 bases and J dropped 7 bases, with 9 bases sitting between them. DNA for the CDR3: TGTGCCAGCAGTTACTCCAGGGATGGCGGGGAGCTGTTTTTT. It yields the protein CASSYSRDGGELFF.

The rearrangement links TRBV27 to TRBJ2-3; 10 nucleotides line up with TRBD1. The CDR3 sequence is 15 residues long. Germline assignment: CDR1 MNHEY and CDR2 SMNVEV (reference sequence). V shed 7 bases, J shed 0 bases, and the junction held 4 bases outside the gene matches. Here the CDR3 DNA reads TGTGCCAGCACTTGGGGACAGGGGAGCACAGATACGCAGTATTTT. It is translated as CASTWGQGSTDTQYF.

This clone turned up a few times. The chain is built from TRBV14 and TRBJ1-1; D might be TRBD1 (5 bases). V lost 4 bases and J 8 bases, leaving 14 bases between the germline ends. CDR1 and CDR2 (germline): SGHDN, FVKESK. CDR3 size: 13 residues. CDR3 DNA sequence: TGTGCCAGCAGCCCCACAGGAACCTACGAAGCTTTCTTT. Its protein product is CASSPTGTYEAFF.

V and J are TRBV9 and TRBJ2-7; TRBD2 aligns across 9 bases. The CDR3 spans 15 residues. Trimming at V came to 0 bases and at J to 4 bases, leaving 5 bases not matched to a gene. Germline assignment: CDR1 SGDLS and CDR2 YYNGEE. The CDR3 loop reads CASSVGGGAAYEQYF. The CDR3 region has the DNA TGTGCCAGCAGCGTAGGCGGGGGGGCCGCTTACGAGCAGTACTTC.

The chain couples TRBV28 to TRBJ1-1, with TRBD1 as a possible D gene (5 bases). The V and J ends lost 0 bases and 1 base respectively, with 6 bases between them. The CDR3 runs to 14 residues. Germline CDR1 and CDR2: MDHEN and SYDVKM. The CDR3 spells CASSLWGGNTEAFF. CDR3 sequence (DNA): TGTGCCAGCAGTTTATGGGGGGGGAACACTGAAGCTTTCTTT.

This chain connects TRBV7-8 to TRBJ1-1; D might be TRBD1 (5 bases). This CDR3 is built from 16 residues. Germline V gene sequence: CDR1 SGHVS, CDR2 FQNEAQ. V shed 0 bases and J shed 1 base, with 12 bases lying between them. This CDR3 is CASSLALRVRNTEAFF. For the CDR3, the DNA is TGTGCCAGCAGCTTAGCCCTCAGGGTTCGGAACACTGAAGCTTTCTTT.

This chain links TRBV25-1 with TRBJ1-2; a possible D gene is TRBD1 (6 bases). Looked up from germline, CDR1 is MGHDK and CDR2 is SYGVNS. CDR3 length: 14 residues. V was shortened by 3 bases and J by 7 bases, with 15 bases between the two germline ends. Here the CDR3 DNA reads TGTGCCAGCAGTGATTCAGGGGAAAATCTTGGCTACACCTTC. Translated, it gives CASSDSGENLGYTF.